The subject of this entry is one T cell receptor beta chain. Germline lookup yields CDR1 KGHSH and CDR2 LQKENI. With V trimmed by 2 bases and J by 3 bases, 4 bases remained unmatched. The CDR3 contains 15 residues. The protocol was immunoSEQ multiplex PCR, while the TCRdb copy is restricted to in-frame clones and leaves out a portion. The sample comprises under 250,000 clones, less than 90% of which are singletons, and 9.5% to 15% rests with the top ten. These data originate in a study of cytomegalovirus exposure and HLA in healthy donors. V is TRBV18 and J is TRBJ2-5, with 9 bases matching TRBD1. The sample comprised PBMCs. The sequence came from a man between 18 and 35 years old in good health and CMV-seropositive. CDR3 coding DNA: TGTGCCAGCTCACCAGGGACAGGGACAGAAGAGACCCAGTACTTC. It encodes CASSPGTGTEETQYF.